These 18 T cell receptor beta chains originate from one sample sequenced in a study of read filtering for tumor transcriptome and immune sequencing. Molecular barcoded adaptors covering alpha/delta and beta/gamma chains were used on approximately 400 ng RNA. TCRdb re-called the reads with MiXCR, one entry per CDR3 protein. The table has over 90,000 distinct CDR3 sequences, around a fifth seen once. The sequencing sample was made of a population of CD138-negative cells sorted from bone marrow. Source of these receptors: a donor at least 40 years old with multiple myeloma.

V gene TRBV28 combines with J gene TRBJ2-7, with 8 bases lining up with TRBD1. This CDR3 contains 15 residues. Germline V lookup: CDR1 MDHEN, CDR2 SYDVKM. Trimming took 8 bases from V and 2 from J; bases not matched to a gene: 11. The CDR3 region is CASASPGQGPYEQYF. CDR3 nucleotides: TGTGCCAGCGCCAGTCCAGGACAGGGACCCTACGAGCAGTACTTC.

V is TRBV5-5 and J is TRBJ2-2; possibly TRBD1 or TRBD2 for D (5 bases each). From germline, CDR1 is SGHKS and CDR2 YYEKEE (reference sequence). Trimming shortened V by 4 bases and J by 0 bases, and 10 bases separated the two germline ends. CDR3 size: 15 residues. CDR3 DNA sequence: TGTGCCAGCAGCCGTAGGGGAGCGAACACCGGGGAGCTGTTTTTT. It is translated as CASSRRGANTGELFF.

This clonotype was found many times. The chain uses TRBV5-1 and TRBJ1-1, with 7 bases aligning to TRBD1. V gave up 2 bases and J gave up 4 bases; unmatched junction bases: 5. Germline V gene data show CDR1 as SGHRS and CDR2 as YFSETQ. The CDR3 runs 14 residues. CDR3 region: CASSFTGDSTEAFF. The CDR3 coding sequence is TGCGCCAGCAGCTTCACAGGGGACAGCACTGAAGCTTTCTTT.

The chain is built from TRBV28 and TRBJ2-2, with TRBD2 identical over 9 bases. This CDR3 has 17 amino acids. V was pared by 6 bases and J by 3 bases, with 11 bases of the junction left unmatched. CDR1 is MDHEN, CDR2 SYDVKM, per germline. The CDR3 coding sequence is TGTGCCAGCAGCCCCCAGCTGCGGGGGGGGTACACCGGGGAGCTGTTTTTT. Its protein is CASSPQLRGGYTGELFF.

This clonotype was seen many times. The chain recombines TRBV7-2 with TRBJ2-6, with D perhaps TRBD1 (6 bases). The CDR3 is 14 residues long. Germline loops: CDR1 SGHTA, CDR2 FQGNSA. V was clipped by 4 bases and J by 2 bases, with 6 bases between them. CDR3 nucleotide sequence: TGTGCCAGCAGCTCAGGGGCTGGGGCCAACGTCCTGACTTTC. Protein sequence: CASSSGAGANVLTF.

This clonotype was recorded at least ten times. This sequence joins TRBV6-2 or TRBV6-3 and TRBJ1-1, with TRBD1 as a possible D gene (5 bases). The length of the CDR3 is 16 residues. The V gene lost 5 bases and the J gene lost 0 bases, with 16 bases spanning the gap. The germline gives CDR1 MNHEY, CDR2 SVGEGT. The CDR3 sequence: CASSTLGVVLNTEAFF. In nucleotides, the CDR3 is TGTGCCAGCAGTACCCTGGGGGTAGTGTTGAACACTGAAGCTTTCTTT.

Ten or more counts support this clonotype. The chain links TRBV5-1 to TRBJ2-3; 9 bases fit TRBD2. CDR1 SGHRS and CDR2 YFSETQ come from the germline V gene. This CDR3 comprises 15 residues. V was clipped by 2 bases and J by 2 bases; unmatched bases: 3. For the CDR3, the DNA is TGCGCCAGCAGCTTCCAGCGGGGGGACACAGATACGCAGTATTTT. It yields the protein CASSFQRGDTDTQYF.

This clonotype occurred many times. This chain joins TRBV15 and TRBJ1-1; weak D call: TRBD1 (6 bases). The length of the CDR3 is 15 residues. V lost 2 bases and J 1 base, leaving 11 bases between the germline ends. Germline values: CDR1 LNHNV, CDR2 YYDKDF (reference sequence). DNA for the CDR3: TGTGCCACCAGCAGACCGGCCAGGGGGAACACTGAAGCTTTCTTT. The encoded protein is CATSRPARGNTEAFF. The variable domain in full, completed from reference TRBV15 and TRBJ1-1, reads DAMVIQNPRYQVTQFGKPVTLSCSQTLNHNVMYWYQQKSSQAPKLLFHYYDKDFNNEADTPDNFQSRRPNTSFCFLDIRSPGLGDTAMYLCATSRPARGNTEAFFGQGTRLTVV.

This sequence joins TRBV9 and TRBJ1-1; D is uncertain. From germline, CDR1 is SGDLS and CDR2 YYNGEE. This CDR3 comprises 13 residues. The germline V and J ends were trimmed by 6 bases and 4 bases, with 13 bases remaining between them. CDR3 coding DNA: TGTGCCAGCATCGAAGGACTACGCACTGAAGCTTTCTTT. Residues: CASIEGLRTEAFF.

This clonotype was counted a few times. CDR3 loop: CASSTLEGRREKLFF. CDR3 DNA sequence: TGTGCCAGCAGCACCCTAGAGGGACGAAGGGAAAAACTGTTTTTT. The chain carries TRBV27 and TRBJ1-4; maybe TRBD1 (5 bases). V gave up 6 bases and J gave up 8 bases, with 19 bases separating them. Germline lookup yields CDR1 MNHEY and CDR2 SMNVEV (reference sequence). CDR3 length: 15 residues.

This clonotype appeared many times. V and J are TRBV28 and TRBJ2-4; D is ambiguous. Germline-derived CDR1 and CDR2 are MDHEN and SYDVKM. The ends were cut back, 6 bases at V and 0 bases at J, with 6 bases in the middle. This CDR3 has 13 amino acids. The CDR3 DNA reads TGTGCCAGCAGGATAGGAGCCAAAAACATTCAGTACTTC. Its translation: CASRIGAKNIQYF.

This clonotype was picked up many times. The chain is built from TRBV7-9 and TRBJ1-1; no firm D call. Germline assignment: CDR1 SEHNR and CDR2 FQNEAQ (reference sequence). The V end was cut by 6 bases, the J end by 1 base, with 9 bases between. The CDR3 extends over 13 amino acids. As DNA, the CDR3 is TGTGCCAGCAGTTTATCACAGAACACTGAAGCTTTCTTT. It yields the protein CASSLSQNTEAFF.

This chain links TRBV29-1 with TRBJ1-1; TRBD1 agrees at 7 bases. Germline-derived CDR1 and CDR2 are SQVTM and ANQGSEA. CDR3 length: 16 amino acids. Germline trimming cut 6 bases from V and 0 bases from J; bases unmatched to any gene: 13. CDR3 residues: CSVGPGQSVMNTEAFF. CDR3 DNA sequence: TGCAGCGTCGGACCGGGACAGTCCGTAATGAACACTGAAGCTTTCTTT.

As concerns this clonotype: A read error is possible here, since a much larger clone lies one base away. V usage is TRBV28 and J usage is TRBJ1-1; D remains ambiguous. CDR3 length: 13 amino acids. Per the germline V gene, CDR1 is MDHEN and CDR2 is SYDVKM. Trimming left V 8 bases short and J 2 bases short, with 12 bases between. CDR3: CASGFEANTEAFF. CDR3 DNA: TGTGCCAGCGGGTTTGAGGCTAACACTGAAGCTTTCTTT.

This clonotype was seen at least ten times. This rearrangement joins TRBV20-1 to TRBJ2-3; D is possibly TRBD2 (5 bases). V shed 4 bases and J shed 4 bases, with 18 bases lying between them. The CDR3 has 15 residues. Per the germline V gene, CDR1 is DFQATT and CDR2 is SNEGSKA (reference sequence). The CDR3 coding sequence is TGCAGTGCTATTCTGTCTCGGGTAGCGCCAGATACGCAGTATTTT. Protein: CSAILSRVAPDTQYF.

This clonotype was detected many times. This chain uses TRBV29-1 with TRBJ1-2; 7 bases are a match to TRBD1. The CDR3 extends over 13 amino acids. Germline values: CDR1 SQVTM, CDR2 ANQGSEA. V lost 3 bases to trimming and J lost 4 bases; unmatched junction nucleotides: 5. CDR3 sequence: CSVETTGSYGYTF. The CDR3 nucleotides are TGCAGCGTTGAGACGACAGGGTCCTATGGCTACACCTTC.

V usage is TRBV20-1 and J usage is TRBJ2-5, with 12 bases fitting TRBD2. CDR1 and CDR2 (germline): DFQATT, SNEGSKA (reference sequence). The CDR3 length is 13 residues. V dropped 3 bases and J dropped 5; count of bases not matched to a gene: 1. CDR3 coding DNA: TGCAGTGCTAGCCTAGCGGGGGGGGAGACCCAGTACTTC. It translates to CSASLAGGETQYF.

V and J are TRBV5-1 and TRBJ2-1; weak D call: TRBD2 (6 bases). Germline lookup yields CDR1 SGHRS and CDR2 YFSETQ. The CDR3 totals 14 residues. Trimming removed 4 bases at V and 9 bases at J, with 17 bases between. The CDR3 is CASSARTGAGEQFF. CDR3 nucleotides: TGCGCCAGCAGCGCTAGAACGGGAGCGGGTGAGCAGTTCTTC.